This is a list of T cell receptor beta chains from one sample in a study of cytomegalovirus exposure and HLA in healthy donors. Here immunoSEQ multiplex PCR was the method, and the copy in TCRdb shows in-frame clones only, minus some. The sample yields 150,000 to 200,000 clones, about 78% seen once. Material: PBMCs. All receptors come from a man in his forties in good health and CMV-seronegative. The CDR3 runs from the conserved cysteine through the conserved F or W. D genes are given only for firm matches. Not every row has a clone size; where given, it reads once, few, many or a size class.

CDR3aa: CASDRRTNNEQFF
CDR3nt: TGTGCCAGTGACCGTAGAACTAACAATGAGCAGTTCTTC
abundance: few
j_gene: TRBJ2-1
d_gene: NA
v_gene: TRBV7-2

CDR3aa: CASSQDAAGSTSGNTIYF
CDR3nt: TGCGCCAGCAGCCAAGATGCGGCCGGGTCAACCTCTGGAAACACCATATATTTT
abundance: NA
j_gene: TRBJ1-3
d_gene: NA
v_gene: TRBV4-3

CDR3aa: CASSLKRTSGRAGDGELFF
CDR3nt: TGTGCCAGCAGCTTGAAACGGACTAGCGGGAGGGCCGGGGACGGGGAGCTGTTTTTT
abundance: NA
j_gene: TRBJ2-2
d_gene: TRBD2
v_gene: TRBV5-5

CDR3aa: CASSSATGDTQYF
CDR3nt: TGCGCCAGCAGCTCCGCGACAGGAGATACGCAGTATTTT
abundance: NA
j_gene: TRBJ2-3
d_gene: NA
v_gene: TRBV5-1

CDR3aa: CASWTGGFSGNTIYF
CDR3nt: TGTGCCAGTTGGACAGGGGGATTCTCTGGAAACACCATATATTTT
abundance: few
j_gene: TRBJ1-3
d_gene: TRBD1
v_gene: TRBV6-5

CDR3aa: CASSFQDRGEKLFF
CDR3nt: TGCGCCAGCAGTTTCCAGGACAGAGGTGAAAAACTGTTTTTT
abundance: NA
j_gene: TRBJ1-4
d_gene: NA
v_gene: TRBV5-1

CDR3aa: CASSPEAAYEQYF
CDR3nt: TGTGCCAGCAGCCCCGAGGCAGCCTACGAGCAGTACTTC
abundance: NA
j_gene: TRBJ2-7
d_gene: NA
v_gene: TRBV13

CDR3aa: CASSSFGGGLYNEQFF
CDR3nt: TGCGCCAGCAGCTCCTTCGGGGGGGGATTATACAATGAGCAGTTCTTC
abundance: NA
j_gene: TRBJ2-1
d_gene: TRBD2
v_gene: TRBV4-1

CDR3aa: CASSLAGVQETQYF
CDR3nt: TGTGCCAGCAGCCTAGCGGGGGTCCAAGAGACCCAGTACTTC
abundance: NA
j_gene: TRBJ2-5
d_gene: TRBD2
v_gene: TRBV5-6

CDR3aa: CASSRRGRGTDTQYF
CDR3nt: TGTGCCAGCAGCCGGCGGGGTAGGGGCACAGATACGCAGTATTTT
abundance: once
j_gene: TRBJ2-3
d_gene: NA
v_gene: TRBV7-9

CDR3aa: CAISEPPTAANYGYTF
CDR3nt: TGTGCCATCAGTGAGCCCCCGACTGCCGCAAACTATGGCTACACCTTC
abundance: few
j_gene: TRBJ1-2
d_gene: NA
v_gene: TRBV10-3

CDR3aa: CASSHPGQKGQYF
CDR3nt: TGTGCCAGCAGCCATCCCGGACAGAAAGGGCAGTACTTC
abundance: NA
j_gene: TRBJ2-7
d_gene: NA
v_gene: TRBV9

CDR3aa: CASSSPRGGVDTEAFF
CDR3nt: TGTGCCAGCAGCTCACCGAGAGGGGGAGTGGACACTGAAGCTTTCTTT
abundance: NA
j_gene: TRBJ1-1
d_gene: NA
v_gene: TRBV9

CDR3aa: CASSQDIQGAVGYTF
CDR3nt: TGCGCCAGCAGCCAAGATATACAGGGGGCGGTTGGCTACACCTTC
abundance: NA
j_gene: TRBJ1-2
d_gene: TRBD1
v_gene: TRBV4-3

CDR3aa: CASSGWRQETQYF
CDR3nt: TGTGCCAGCAGCGGGTGGCGCCAAGAGACCCAGTACTTC
abundance: NA
j_gene: TRBJ2-5
d_gene: NA
v_gene: TRBV2

CDR3aa: CASSLSQGSSPQHF
CDR3nt: TGTGCCAGCAGTTTATCGCAGGGTTCTTCGCCCCAGCATTTT
abundance: NA
j_gene: TRBJ1-5
d_gene: NA
v_gene: TRBV28

CDR3aa: CASSALGTSGSYEQYF
CDR3nt: TGTGCCAGCAGTGCTCTGGGGACTAGCGGTTCCTACGAGCAGTACTTC
abundance: NA
j_gene: TRBJ2-7
d_gene: TRBD2
v_gene: TRBV6-1

CDR3aa: CASSLGKGRYEQYF
CDR3nt: TGTGCCAGTAGCCTGGGAAAGGGGCGCTACGAGCAGTACTTC
abundance: NA
j_gene: TRBJ2-7
d_gene: NA
v_gene: TRBV19

CDR3aa: CASSLGTQSTDTQYF
CDR3nt: TGTGCCAGCAGTCTCGGGACTCAGAGCACAGATACGCAGTATTTT
abundance: NA
j_gene: TRBJ2-3
d_gene: NA
v_gene: TRBV2

CDR3aa: CAISHGGPNYGYTF
CDR3nt: TGTGCCATCAGTCACGGGGGGCCCAACTATGGCTACACCTTC
abundance: NA
j_gene: TRBJ1-2
d_gene: NA
v_gene: TRBV10-3

CDR3aa: CASSTPGGGKETQYF
CDR3nt: TGTGCCAGCAGTACCCCAGGCGGGGGGAAAGAGACCCAGTACTTC
abundance: NA
j_gene: TRBJ2-5
d_gene: TRBD2
v_gene: TRBV5-5

CDR3aa: CASSFGVRETQYF
CDR3nt: TGTGCCAGCAGCTTCGGGGTACGAGAGACCCAGTACTTC
abundance: NA
j_gene: TRBJ2-5
d_gene: NA
v_gene: TRBV7-9

CDR3aa: CASSQDPSGGGTDTQYF
CDR3nt: TGCGCCAGCAGCCAAGATCCTAGCGGGGGGGGTACAGATACGCAGTATTTT
abundance: NA
j_gene: TRBJ2-3
d_gene: TRBD2
v_gene: TRBV4-3

CDR3aa: CASSFWQGGSRETQYF
CDR3nt: TGTGCCAGCAGTTTCTGGCAGGGCGGTTCCCGAGAGACCCAGTACTTC
abundance: NA
j_gene: TRBJ2-5
d_gene: NA
v_gene: TRBV27

CDR3aa: CASSQARGTEAFF
CDR3nt: TGCGCCAGCAGCCAGGCTAGGGGGACTGAAGCTTTCTTT
abundance: NA
j_gene: TRBJ1-1
d_gene: NA
v_gene: TRBV4-1

CDR3aa: CASSWAVGVGTDTQYF
CDR3nt: TGCGCCAGCAGCTGGGCCGTTGGTGTCGGCACAGATACGCAGTATTTT
abundance: NA
j_gene: TRBJ2-3
d_gene: NA
v_gene: TRBV5-1

CDR3aa: CASSEAARGHETQYF
CDR3nt: TGTGCCAGCAGTGAAGCGGCGAGGGGGCACGAGACCCAGTACTTC
abundance: NA
j_gene: TRBJ2-5
d_gene: TRBD1
v_gene: TRBV6-1

CDR3aa: CATSLRLPTVNTQYF
CDR3nt: TGTGCCACCAGCCTGCGACTCCCCACCGTGAATACGCAGTATTTT
abundance: NA
j_gene: TRBJ2-3
d_gene: NA
v_gene: TRBV15

CDR3aa: CASSSPDRAETQYF
CDR3nt: TGTGCCAGCAGCTCCCCGGACAGGGCAGAGACCCAGTACTTC
abundance: NA
j_gene: TRBJ2-5
d_gene: TRBD1
v_gene: TRBV13

CDR3aa: CASSSGGFEGGTQYF
CDR3nt: TGTGCCAGCAGCTCTGGGGGGTTTGAAGGTGGTACGCAGTATTTT
abundance: NA
j_gene: TRBJ2-3
d_gene: NA
v_gene: TRBV5-4

CDR3aa: CASSSMSETQYF
CDR3nt: TGTGCCAGCAGTTCGATGAGCGAGACCCAGTACTTC
abundance: NA
j_gene: TRBJ2-5
d_gene: NA
v_gene: TRBV6-6

CDR3aa: CARPTQPSTNEKLFF
CDR3nt: TGCGCCAGGCCGACACAGCCATCAACTAATGAAAAACTGTTTTTT
abundance: NA
j_gene: TRBJ1-4
d_gene: NA
v_gene: TRBV10-1

CDR3aa: CASSEPDRGNTEAFF
CDR3nt: TGTGCCAGCAGTGAACCTGACAGGGGGAACACTGAAGCTTTCTTT
abundance: NA
j_gene: TRBJ1-1
d_gene: TRBD1
v_gene: TRBV25-1

CDR3aa: CASTPLPRGTGSYEQYF
CDR3nt: TGCGCCAGCACCCCACTCCCCCGCGGGACAGGGTCCTACGAGCAGTACTTC
abundance: NA
j_gene: TRBJ2-7
d_gene: TRBD1
v_gene: TRBV5-1

CDR3aa: CASSSIWEYSNQPQHF
CDR3nt: TGTGCCAGTAGTAGTATTTGGGAGTATAGCAATCAGCCCCAGCATTTT
abundance: NA
j_gene: TRBJ1-5
d_gene: NA
v_gene: TRBV19

CDR3aa: CASSLVLGELAYEQYF
CDR3nt: TGTGCCAGCAGCTTAGTCCTCGGGGAGTTGGCCTACGAGCAGTACTTC
abundance: NA
j_gene: TRBJ2-7
d_gene: NA
v_gene: TRBV7-9

CDR3aa: CSATDNGYTF
CDR3nt: TGCAGTGCTACCGACAATGGCTACACCTTC
abundance: NA
j_gene: TRBJ1-2
d_gene: NA
v_gene: TRBV20-1

CDR3aa: CASSLTSYEQYF
CDR3nt: TGTGCCAGCAGCTTGACATCCTACGAGCAGTACTTC
abundance: few
j_gene: TRBJ2-7
d_gene: NA
v_gene: TRBV5-6

CDR3aa: CASSLAYVGGGADTQYF
CDR3nt: TGCGCCAGCAGCTTGGCCTACGTCGGGGGGGGAGCAGATACGCAGTATTTT
abundance: once
j_gene: TRBJ2-3
d_gene: TRBD2
v_gene: TRBV5-1

CDR3aa: CASSLRQNTEAFF
CDR3nt: TGTGCCAGCAGCCTTCGACAGAACACTGAAGCTTTCTTT
abundance: NA
j_gene: TRBJ1-1
d_gene: NA
v_gene: TRBV7-2

CDR3aa: CASSLGGGSTNEKLFF
CDR3nt: TGTGCCAGCAGCTTAGGGGGGGGGTCAACTAATGAAAAACTGTTTTTT
abundance: few
j_gene: TRBJ1-4
d_gene: NA
v_gene: TRBV7-2